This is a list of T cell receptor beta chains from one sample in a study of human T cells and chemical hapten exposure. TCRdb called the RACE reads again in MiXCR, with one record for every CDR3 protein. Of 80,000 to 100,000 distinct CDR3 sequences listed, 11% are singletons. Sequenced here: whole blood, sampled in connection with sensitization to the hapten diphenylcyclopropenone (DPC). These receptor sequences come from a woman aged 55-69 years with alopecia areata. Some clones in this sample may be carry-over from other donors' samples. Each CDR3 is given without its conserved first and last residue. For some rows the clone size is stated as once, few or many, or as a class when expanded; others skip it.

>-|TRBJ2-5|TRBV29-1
SVGGSYQETQY
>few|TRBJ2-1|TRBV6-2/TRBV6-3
ASSYIVPSSYNEQF
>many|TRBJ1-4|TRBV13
ASSLPGRNEKLF
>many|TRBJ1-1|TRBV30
AWSNPRGGNTEAF
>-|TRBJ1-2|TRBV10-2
ASSARASGHGYT
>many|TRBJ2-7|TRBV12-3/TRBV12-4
ASRPGTGGSSEQY
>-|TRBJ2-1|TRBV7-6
ASSLAGSGEQF
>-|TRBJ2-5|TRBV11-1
ASSLLTASGETQY
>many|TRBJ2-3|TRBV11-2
ASTSTTDTQY
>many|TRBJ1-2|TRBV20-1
SARGANYGYT
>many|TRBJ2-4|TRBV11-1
ASREEAKNIQY
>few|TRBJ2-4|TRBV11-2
ASSLETSANIQY
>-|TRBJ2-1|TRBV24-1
ATRSSGSNEQF
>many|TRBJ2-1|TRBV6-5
ASSYSDGGQHGINEQF
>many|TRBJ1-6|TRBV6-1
AISTRVRSYNSPLH
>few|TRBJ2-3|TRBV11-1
ASSFTSGGFDTQY
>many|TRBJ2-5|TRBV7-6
ASSPRTSGGGY
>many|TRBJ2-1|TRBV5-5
ASSWAGTRGNEQF
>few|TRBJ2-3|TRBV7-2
ASSPQPGGTDTQY
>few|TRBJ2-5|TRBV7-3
ASSATSGGGSETQY
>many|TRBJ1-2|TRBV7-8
ASSLGEMGYGYT
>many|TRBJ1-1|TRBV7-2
ASSPWGADTEAF
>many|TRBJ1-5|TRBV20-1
SARGDRDNQPQH
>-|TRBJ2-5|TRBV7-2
ASSLIGDGETQY
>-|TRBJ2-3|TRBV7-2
ASSSWTSGGFTDTQY
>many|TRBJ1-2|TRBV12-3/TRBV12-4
ASSVPGQGVGGYT
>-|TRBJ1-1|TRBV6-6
ASSQGTENTEAF
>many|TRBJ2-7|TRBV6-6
ASSYRALAPYEQY
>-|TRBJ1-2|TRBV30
AWYTAYGYT
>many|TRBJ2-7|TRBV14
ASSTRLSGGLYEQY
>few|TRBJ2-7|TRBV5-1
ASSLEPGKTYEQY
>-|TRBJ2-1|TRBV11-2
ASSLMASEDYGEQF
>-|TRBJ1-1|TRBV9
ASSKHGQGVMNTEAF